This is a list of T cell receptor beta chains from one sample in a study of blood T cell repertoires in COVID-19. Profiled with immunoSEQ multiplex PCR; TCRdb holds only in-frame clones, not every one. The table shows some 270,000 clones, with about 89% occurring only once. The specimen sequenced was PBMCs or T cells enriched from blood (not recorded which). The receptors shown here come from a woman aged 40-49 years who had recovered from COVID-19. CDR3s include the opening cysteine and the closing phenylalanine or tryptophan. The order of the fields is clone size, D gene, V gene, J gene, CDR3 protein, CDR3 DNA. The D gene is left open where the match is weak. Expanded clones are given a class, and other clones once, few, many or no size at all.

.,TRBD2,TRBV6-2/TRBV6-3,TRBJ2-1,CASSQLAGINNEQFF,TGTGCCAGCAGTCAACTAGCGGGCATAAACAATGAGCAGTTCTTC
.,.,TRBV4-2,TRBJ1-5,CASSQDVQGRDQPQHF,TGTGCCAGCAGCCAAGATGTGCAGGGCAGGGATCAGCCCCAGCATTTT
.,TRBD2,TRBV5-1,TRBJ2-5,CASSLRTAGAQETQYF,TGCGCCAGCAGCCTACGGACAGCGGGGGCCCAAGAGACCCAGTACTTC
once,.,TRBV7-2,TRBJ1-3,CASSLSSVSGNTIYF,TGTGCCAGCAGCTTAAGCTCGGTCTCTGGAAACACCATATATTTT
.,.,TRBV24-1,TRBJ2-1,CATSAPGMRARSYNEQFF,TGTGCCACCAGTGCCCCGGGAATGCGGGCGAGGTCCTACAATGAGCAGTTCTTC
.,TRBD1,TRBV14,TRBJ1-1,CASSHQQGTMNTEAFF,TGTGCCAGCAGCCACCAACAGGGGACCATGAACACTGAAGCTTTCTTT
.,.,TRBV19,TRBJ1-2,CASSSDTINYGYTF,TGTGCCAGTAGTTCCGACACCATTAACTATGGCTACACCTTC
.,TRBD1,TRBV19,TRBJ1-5,CASSITSGTGIQPQHF,TGTGCCAGTAGTATTACATCCGGGACAGGGATTCAGCCCCAGCATTTT
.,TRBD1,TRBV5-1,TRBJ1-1,CASSSGVSARQPGQGFTEAFF,TGCGCCAGCAGCTCAGGTGTGAGCGCTCGACAACCGGGACAGGGTTTTACTGAAGCTTTCTTT
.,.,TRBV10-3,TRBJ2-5,CSTGTHYGETQYF,TGTTCCACCGGGACACACTATGGGGAGACCCAGTACTTC
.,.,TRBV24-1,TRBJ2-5,CATSDGASVETQYF,TGTGCCACCAGTGATGGGGCTAGCGTAGAGACCCAGTACTTC
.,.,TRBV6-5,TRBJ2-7,CASSWGGRYEQYF,TGTGCCAGCAGTTGGGGGGGGCGATACGAGCAGTACTTC
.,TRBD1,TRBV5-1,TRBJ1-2,CASSNAQGRYYGYTF,TGCGCCAGCAGCAACGCACAGGGGAGGTACTATGGCTACACCTTC
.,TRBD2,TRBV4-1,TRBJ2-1,CASSVGAGPRSDEQFF,TGCGCCAGCAGCGTGGGAGCGGGACCCAGATCCGATGAGCAGTTCTTC
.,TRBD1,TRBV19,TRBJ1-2,CASSMTGAFGYGYTF,TGTGCCAGTAGTATGACAGGGGCGTTTGGCTATGGCTACACCTTC
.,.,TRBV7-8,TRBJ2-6,CASSLVAAREANVLTF,TGTGCCAGCAGCTTAGTTGCCGCCCGGGAGGCCAACGTCCTGACTTTC
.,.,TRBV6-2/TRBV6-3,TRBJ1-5,CASSYGGGGNQPQHF,TGTGCCAGCAGTTACGGGGGGGGTGGCAATCAGCCCCAGCATTTT
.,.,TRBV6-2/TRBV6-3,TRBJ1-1,CASSFRSGFVEAFF,TGTGCCAGCAGTTTCCGGAGTGGTTTTGTTGAAGCTTTCTTT
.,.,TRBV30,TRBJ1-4,CALWDSSGNEKLFF,TGTGCCTTGTGGGACTCTAGTGGGAATGAAAAACTGTTTTTT
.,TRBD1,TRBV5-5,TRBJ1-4,CASSRDSFNEKLFF,TGTGCCAGCAGCAGGGACAGTTTTAATGAAAAACTGTTTTTT
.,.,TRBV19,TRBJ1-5,CATSTGHSNQPQHF,TGTGCCACCTCGACAGGACATAGCAATCAGCCCCAGCATTTT
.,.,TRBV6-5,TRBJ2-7,CASSSRVLSEQYF,TGTGCCAGCAGTTCTCGGGTCCTGAGCGAGCAGTACTTC
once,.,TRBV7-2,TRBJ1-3,CASSRSSSGNTIYF,TGTGCCAGCAGCCGCTCGAGCTCTGGAAACACCATATATTTT
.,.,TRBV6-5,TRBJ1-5,CASTPGFSNQPQHF,TGTGCCAGCACTCCGGGGTTTAGCAATCAGCCCCAGCATTTT
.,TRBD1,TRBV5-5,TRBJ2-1,CASKPGQGIGNEQFF,TGTGCCAGCAAACCGGGACAGGGAATCGGGAATGAGCAGTTCTTC
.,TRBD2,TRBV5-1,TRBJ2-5,CASSSAGAEETQYF,TGCGCCAGCAGCTCAGCGGGGGCAGAAGAGACCCAGTACTTC
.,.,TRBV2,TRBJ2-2,CASSASGLSAGELFF,TGTGCCAGCAGCGCATCGGGACTGAGCGCCGGGGAGCTGTTTTTT
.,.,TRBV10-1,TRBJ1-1,CASSIRGPSEAFF,TGCGCCAGCAGTATCAGGGGACCGTCTGAAGCTTTCTTT
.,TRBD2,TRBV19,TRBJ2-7,CASSIGLAGEQYF,TGTGCCAGTAGTATCGGACTAGCCGGTGAGCAGTACTTC
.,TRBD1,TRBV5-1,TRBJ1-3,CASSPGQAGNTIYF,TGCGCCAGCAGCCCCGGACAGGCTGGAAACACCATATATTTT